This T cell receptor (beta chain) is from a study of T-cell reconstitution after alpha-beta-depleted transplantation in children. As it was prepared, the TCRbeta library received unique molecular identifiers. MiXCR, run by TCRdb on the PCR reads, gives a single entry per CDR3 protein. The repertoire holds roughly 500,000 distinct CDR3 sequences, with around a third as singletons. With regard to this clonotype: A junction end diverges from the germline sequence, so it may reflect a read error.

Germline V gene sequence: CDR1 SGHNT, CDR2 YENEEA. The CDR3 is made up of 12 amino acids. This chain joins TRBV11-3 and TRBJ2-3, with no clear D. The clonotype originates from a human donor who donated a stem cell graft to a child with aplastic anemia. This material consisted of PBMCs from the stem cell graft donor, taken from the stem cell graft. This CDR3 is CAGSRGGDTQYF. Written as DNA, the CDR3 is TGTGCCGGCAGTCGTGGCGGAGATACGCAGTATTTT.